This T cell receptor beta chain was retrieved from a study of regulatory T cells in long-lasting Graves disease. Findings and limits, study-wide: Persistent cases favored TRBV28, TRBJ1-2 and TRBJ2-5.

Time point: newly diagnosed GD, antithyroid drugs for less than 3 months. From RNA extracted from PBMCs, the TCR library was made. Between the trimmed V and J ends, which lost 2 bases and 2 bases, there was a span of 9 bases. The germline CDR1 and CDR2 sequences are MNHEY and SVGAGI. This CDR3 spans 15 amino acids. In regard to this clonotype: Its target is unknown.

Combining iRepertoire HTBI primers with Arm-PCR of CDR3 regions, the authors built TCR beta libraries. In the original workflow: Overall, samples carried approximately 60 TRBV and 13 to 15 TRBJ segments. TCRdb used MiXCR to reprocess the multiplex PCR reads, holding one entry per CDR3 protein. Clone size and V and J calls follow TCRdb, not the original study. The sample lists hundreds of thousands of distinct CDR3 sequences; about 13% were seen once. These data were also filed under a second study, of T cells in Graves' hyperthyroidism and ophthalmopathy. That study reports: The study defined stable Graves' hyperthyroidism as no ophthalmopathy progression within 18 months. Ophthalmopathy and stable hyperthyroidism were separated by a 13 V-J model.

Sequencing was performed on peripheral blood mononuclear cells (PBMCs), taken at new diagnosis, from a patient treated with antithyroid drugs. V and J are TRBV6-5 and TRBJ1-4, with D perhaps matching TRBD1 (6 bases). The clonotype was recovered from a man aged 25-40 years with Graves disease. The DNA for the CDR3 is TGTGCCAGCAGTTACCACACAGGGACTAATGAAAAACTGTTTTTT. This gives the protein CASSYHTGTNEKLFF.